This TCR beta chain was retrieved from a study of T cell changes during pregnancy in multiple sclerosis. Libraries were prepared by immunoSEQ multiplex PCR; TCRdb keeps only in-frame clonotypes and omits some of them. The table has 60,000 to 75,000 clones, 92% seen once. Germline CDR1 and CDR2: SGHNT and YENEEA. Deletions cut 1 base from V and 0 bases from J, with 7 bases between. The CDR3 extends over 14 amino acids. The chain has TRBV11-3 and TRBJ2-7; D remains ambiguous. The sequences come from peripheral blood, collected in the second trimester of pregnancy. This receptor was taken from a female donor in good health, enrolled as a control in a pregnancy study. The chain's CDR3 is CASSLGSGSYEQYF. CDR3 nucleotides: TGTGCCAGCAGCTTAGGGTCAGGCTCCTACGAGCAGTACTTC.